Listed below are T cell receptor beta chains from one sample, sequenced in a study of cytomegalovirus exposure and HLA in healthy donors. Generated by immunoSEQ multiplex PCR, the TCRdb table keeps only in-frame clones and is missing some. The sample records 140,000 to 150,000 clones, under 90% being singletons. Sequencing used PBMCs. The receptors originated from a man in his forties or fifties in good health and CMV-seronegative. Both conserved end residues are part of each CDR3. D genes are given only for firm matches. Size values are once, few and many counts, or a class for expanded clones, and some rows have none.

J,D,V,size,DNA,CDR3
TRBJ1-4,TRBD1,TRBV25-1,.,TGTGCCAGCACCCTAGGGACAGGGGTTCAAGAAAAACTGTTTTTT,CASTLGTGVQEKLFF
TRBJ2-7,TRBD1,TRBV25-1,.,TGTGCCAGCAGTGAGTGGACAGGGGCTTCTGGCGAGCAGTACTTC,CASSEWTGASGEQYF
TRBJ1-4,TRBD1,TRBV15,.,TGTGCCACCAGCAGGGGTGGACAGGGGCTTGGGAGAAATGAAAAACTGTTTTTT,CATSRGGQGLGRNEKLFF
TRBJ2-1,TRBD2,TRBV2,few,TGTGCCAGCAGTGATGGGACTAGCGGGGGGTATGAGTTCTTC,CASSDGTSGGYEFF
TRBJ2-7,.,TRBV6-5,.,TGTGCCAGCAGGAGGTTTGGCTACGAGCAGTACTTC,CASRRFGYEQYF
TRBJ2-3,TRBD2,TRBV28,few,TGTGCCAGCAGTTTAGGCGGGGGGACAGATACGCAGTATTTT,CASSLGGGTDTQYF
TRBJ2-5,TRBD2,TRBV19,.,TGTGCCAGTAGTTCCCGAGTAGCGGGGGACCAAGAGACCCAGTACTTC,CASSSRVAGDQETQYF
TRBJ1-3,.,TRBV2,.,TGTGCCAGCAGCGCGTCTAGCTCTGGAAACACCATATATTTT,CASSASSSGNTIYF
TRBJ1-5,.,TRBV6-6,.,TGTGCCACCTCCCCGGGGGGGCATAGCAATCAGCCCCAGCATTTT,CATSPGGHSNQPQHF
TRBJ1-2,.,TRBV19,.,TGTGCCAGTAGCCTATCCTGGGGGGGTAACTATGGCTACACCTTC,CASSLSWGGNYGYTF
TRBJ2-5,.,TRBV29-1,.,TGCAGCGCTGTTGACAGAGCGGAGACCCAGTACTTC,CSAVDRAETQYF
TRBJ2-1,TRBD1,TRBV6-5,.,TGTGCCAGCAGCAAGAACCGGGACAGGGGATTAGAGCAGTTCTTC,CASSKNRDRGLEQFF
TRBJ2-5,.,TRBV30,once,TGTGCCTGGAGTGAATCCCCCCTGGGGGCAAGGGAGCAGTACTTC,CAWSESPLGAREQYF
TRBJ2-3,.,TRBV2,.,TGTGCCAGCAGTGGGCGGGATACGCAGTATTTT,CASSGRDTQYF
TRBJ2-5,.,TRBV2,.,TGTGCCAGCAAGAGTAGAGAGACCCAGTACTTC,CASKSRETQYF
TRBJ2-5,TRBD2,TRBV5-1,.,TGCGCCAGCAGCTTGGGGAAGACTAGCGGAGAAGAGACCCAGTACTTC,CASSLGKTSGEETQYF
TRBJ1-1,TRBD1,TRBV9,.,TGTGCCAGCAGCGTAGGGGGACAGGGGCTTCAAGCTTTCTTT,CASSVGGQGLQAFF
TRBJ1-2,.,TRBV2,.,TGTGCCAGCATTCTCTGGCCTCGGGGGGACTATGGCTACACCTTC,CASILWPRGDYGYTF
TRBJ1-5,.,TRBV12-5,.,TGTGCTAGTGGCTCCCCCAATCAGCCCCAGCATTTT,CASGSPNQPQHF
TRBJ1-2,TRBD1,TRBV6-5,.,TGTGCCAGCAGTTATCGGGACAGGGTTGACTATGGCTACACCTTC,CASSYRDRVDYGYTF
TRBJ2-5,.,TRBV5-5,few,TGTGCCAGCAGCTTGGGGGGACTTGGGGGACTCCAAGAGACCCAGTACTTC,CASSLGGLGGLQETQYF
TRBJ1-6,.,TRBV27,.,TGTGCCAGCAGTTTAGAGAGCTCCTATAATTCACCCCTCCACTTT,CASSLESSYNSPLHF
TRBJ1-1,TRBD1,TRBV2,.,TGTGCCAGCAGCCCGGGACAGGGGAACACTGAAGCTTTCTTT,CASSPGQGNTEAFF
TRBJ2-7,.,TRBV10-2,.,TGCGCCAGCAGGGGGACATACTACGAGCAGTACTTC,CASRGTYYEQYF
TRBJ2-5,TRBD2,TRBV28,.,TGTGCCACCGCGGGGGGACGGATGGGGACCCAGTACTTC,CATAGGRMGTQYF
TRBJ2-7,TRBD1,TRBV5-5,.,TGTGCCAGCAGCCGGGACAGCAACTCCTACGAGCAGTACTTC,CASSRDSNSYEQYF
TRBJ2-7,TRBD1,TRBV4-1,once,TGCGCCAGCAGCCAGGACAGGGTCGGAGGATACGAGCAGTACTTC,CASSQDRVGGYEQYF
TRBJ2-3,.,TRBV6-5,.,TGTGCCAGCAGTTACCGGGACTCCACAGATACGCAGTATTTT,CASSYRDSTDTQYF
TRBJ2-1,TRBD2,TRBV29-1,.,TGCAGCGTTGTAGCGGGGGGCATCAATGAGCAGTTCTTC,CSVVAGGINEQFF
TRBJ1-1,.,TRBV28,once,TGTGCCAGCACACCGGAGGGGCAGGTGACTGAAGCTTTCTTT,CASTPEGQVTEAFF
TRBJ1-2,.,TRBV7-9,.,TGTGCCAGCAGCTCCTCCTTGTCTACTCTATTAGGCTACACCTTC,CASSSSLSTLLGYTF
TRBJ1-2,.,TRBV6-1,.,TGTGCCAGCAATCGAGACAAAGTATATGGCTACACCTTC,CASNRDKVYGYTF
TRBJ1-1,TRBD1,TRBV5-1,.,TGCGCCAGCACCCTGGGCCGGGACAGGAACACTGAAGCTTTCTTT,CASTLGRDRNTEAFF
TRBJ2-2,.,TRBV5-1,.,TGCGCCAGCAGCTTGGCCGGAGGGGCGCTGGGGATCGGGGAGCTGTTTTTT,CASSLAGGALGIGELFF
TRBJ2-2,.,TRBV2,.,TGTGCCAGCAGTGTAAATCGCCTAAACACCGGGGAGCTGTTTTTT,CASSVNRLNTGELFF
TRBJ1-5,TRBD1,TRBV11-2,.,TGTGCCAGCAGCCCGAGACAGGGTTCTAGCAATCAGCCCCAGCATTTT,CASSPRQGSSNQPQHF
TRBJ2-3,TRBD2,TRBV18,.,TGTGCCAGCTCCCCATACCACTCCCCAGCTAGCGGGGATGCAGATACGCAGTATTTT,CASSPYHSPASGDADTQYF
TRBJ1-1,.,TRBV19,.,TGTGCCAGTAGTATAGCCGGGGGCGGGGGAGCTTTCTTT,CASSIAGGGGAFF
TRBJ2-6,.,TRBV19,.,TGTGCCACCCTGGGACATGCTGAGGCCAACGTCCTGACTTTC,CATLGHAEANVLTF
TRBJ2-1,TRBD2,TRBV7-9,.,TGTGCCAGCAGCACGTACCGACCGGAGCGGGGTGAGCAGTTCTTC,CASSTYRPERGEQFF
TRBJ2-1,TRBD2,TRBV9,.,TGTGCCAGCAGCGTAGAAGGGCGCGGGGGGCCCATCTACAATGAGCAGTTCTTC,CASSVEGRGGPIYNEQFF
TRBJ2-2,TRBD2,TRBV19,.,TGTGCCAGTAGTCCTCAGGGACTAGTCGGGGAGCTGTTTTTT,CASSPQGLVGELFF
TRBJ1-1,.,TRBV29-1,.,TGCAGCGTTGATCCCATGAACACTGAAGCTTTCTTT,CSVDPMNTEAFF
TRBJ2-1,.,TRBV10-3,.,TGTGCCATCAGTGGGGGACTGGCTAACAATGAGCAGTTCTTC,CAISGGLANNEQFF
TRBJ1-4,.,TRBV2,.,TGTGCCAGCAGTGCTCTCAGGGGAGCGTTCGAAAAACTGTTTTTT,CASSALRGAFEKLFF
TRBJ2-6,.,TRBV7-6,.,TGTGCCAGCAGCTTAGCGCTGGGGGCCGGGGCCAACGTCCTGACTTTC,CASSLALGAGANVLTF
TRBJ2-1,TRBD1,TRBV6-5,.,TGTGCCAGCAGTAACCGGGACAGAAACAATGAGCAGTTCTTC,CASSNRDRNNEQFF
TRBJ1-1,TRBD1,TRBV28,.,TGTGCCAGCAGTCCTCCCCTCGGGACAGGGATTGACACTGAAGCTTTCTTT,CASSPPLGTGIDTEAFF
TRBJ1-2,.,TRBV7-9,.,TGTGCCAGCAGCTTAGCTGGGGACATCGGGTATGGCTACACCTTC,CASSLAGDIGYGYTF
TRBJ2-7,TRBD1,TRBV5-1,.,TGCGCCACTCGGAGGGGAGACAGGGGGATAAACGACCACGAGCAGTACTTC,CATRRGDRGINDHEQYF
TRBJ2-3,TRBD2,TRBV10-2,.,TGCGCCAGCAGTGAGTCGGGCGGGGGGGCCACAGATACGCAGTATTTT,CASSESGGGATDTQYF
TRBJ1-2,.,TRBV7-8,.,TGTGCCAGCAGCCAGACGGGGAACTATGGCTACACCTTC,CASSQTGNYGYTF
TRBJ2-6,TRBD2,TRBV2,.,TGTGCCAGCAGTGTGCCTAGCGGGTACTCTGGGGCCAACGTCCTGACTTTC,CASSVPSGYSGANVLTF
TRBJ1-1,.,TRBV7-3,.,TGTGCCAGCAGCTTCGAGAGGAAGTCTGAAGCTTTCTTT,CASSFERKSEAFF
TRBJ2-7,.,TRBV18,.,TGTGCCAGCTCACCAATCCTAGGGGCGGAATCTCCCGAGCAGTACTTC,CASSPILGAESPEQYF
TRBJ1-5,TRBD1,TRBV2,.,TGTGCCAGCAGTGATGGGGACAGAGATCAGCCCCAGCATTTT,CASSDGDRDQPQHF